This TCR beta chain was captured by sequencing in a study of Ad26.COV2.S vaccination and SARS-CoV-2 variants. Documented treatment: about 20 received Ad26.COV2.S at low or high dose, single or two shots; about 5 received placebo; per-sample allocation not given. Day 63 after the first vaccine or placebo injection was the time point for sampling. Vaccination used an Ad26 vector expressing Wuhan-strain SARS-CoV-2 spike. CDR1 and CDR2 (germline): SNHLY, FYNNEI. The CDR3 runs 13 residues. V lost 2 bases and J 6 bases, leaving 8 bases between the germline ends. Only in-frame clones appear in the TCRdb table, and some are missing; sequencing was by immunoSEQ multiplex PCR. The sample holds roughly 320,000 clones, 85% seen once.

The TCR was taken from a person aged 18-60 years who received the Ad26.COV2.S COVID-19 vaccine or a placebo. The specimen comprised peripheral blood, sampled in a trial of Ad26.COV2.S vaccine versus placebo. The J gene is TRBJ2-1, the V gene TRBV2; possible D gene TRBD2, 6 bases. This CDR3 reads CASSEQGGNEQFF. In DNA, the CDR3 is TGTGCCAGCAGTGAACAGGGAGGCAATGAGCAGTTCTTC. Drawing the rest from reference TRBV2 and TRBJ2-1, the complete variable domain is EPEVTQTPSHQVTQMGQEVILRCVPISNHLYFYWYRQILGQKVEFLVSFYNNEISEKSEIFDDQFSVERPDGSNFTLKIRSTKLEDSAMYFCASSEQGGNEQFFGPGTRLTVL.